These T cell receptor beta chains were read from a single sample in a study of blood T cell repertoires in COVID-19. Measured with immunoSEQ multiplex PCR; TCRdb has only the in-frame clones, and not every one. The sample yields 89,000 or so clones, about 85% seen once. The specimen sequenced was peripheral blood. These receptors came from an older man with acute or convalescent COVID-19. Both conserved end residues are part of each CDR3. Fields, in order: D gene, V gene, J gene, clone size, CDR3 protein, CDR3 DNA. The D gene is left open where the match is weak. For some rows the clone size is stated as once, few or many, or as a class when expanded; others skip it.

D: .
V: TRBV27
J: TRBJ1-5
size: .
CDR3: CARNDRYSNQPQHF
DNA: TGTGCCAGAAACGACAGATATAGCAATCAGCCCCAGCATTTT

D: .
V: TRBV12-3/TRBV12-4
J: TRBJ1-5
size: .
CDR3: CASRKGDQPQHF
DNA: TGTGCCAGCAGAAAGGGAGATCAGCCCCAGCATTTT

D: .
V: TRBV24-1
J: TRBJ2-7
size: .
CDR3: CATSDPPGNEQYF
DNA: TGTGCCACCAGTGACCCCCCAGGGAACGAGCAGTACTTC

D: TRBD1
V: TRBV19
J: TRBJ2-1
size: .
CDR3: CASSSTGTAYNEQFF
DNA: TGTGCCAGTAGTAGCACCGGGACAGCCTACAATGAGCAGTTCTTC

D: .
V: TRBV11-3
J: TRBJ2-7
size: once
CDR3: CASSLDPNYEQYF
DNA: TGTGCCAGCAGCTTAGATCCAAACTACGAGCAGTACTTC

D: TRBD1
V: TRBV5-5
J: TRBJ1-5
size: .
CDR3: CASSSGQGLGNQPQHF
DNA: TGTGCCAGCAGCTCAGGACAGGGGTTGGGCAATCAGCCCCAGCATTTT

D: .
V: TRBV18
J: TRBJ1-3
size: once
CDR3: CASSPQAGSGNTIYF
DNA: TGTGCCAGCTCACCCCAGGCGGGCTCTGGAAACACCATATATTTT

D: .
V: TRBV7-3
J: TRBJ2-7
size: once
CDR3: CASSLDGYTYEQYF
DNA: TGTGCCAGCAGCTTAGACGGGTACACCTACGAGCAGTACTTC

D: .
V: TRBV24-1
J: TRBJ1-1
size: .
CDR3: CATEKGGLTEAFF
DNA: TGTGCCACCGAGAAAGGGGGTTTGACTGAAGCTTTCTTT

D: .
V: TRBV28
J: TRBJ2-4
size: few
CDR3: CASSLGENIQYF
DNA: TGTGCCAGCAGCCTGGGAGAAAACATTCAGTACTTC

D: .
V: TRBV21-1
J: TRBJ2-5
size: .
CDR3: CASSKGLARGKETQYF
DNA: TGTGCCAGCAGCAAAGGGTTGGCCAGGGGCAAAGAGACCCAGTACTTC

D: TRBD1
V: TRBV28
J: TRBJ1-1
size: .
CDR3: CASSRDRVGSLGAFF
DNA: TGTGCCAGCAGTCGCGACAGGGTGGGGTCTTTAGGGGCTTTCTTT